Listed below are T cell receptor beta chains from one sample, sequenced in a study of T-cell memory formation after mild COVID-19. In TCRdb, the 5' RACE reads were re-called with MiXCR into one record per CDR3 protein. The data show hundreds of thousands of distinct CDR3 sequences, less than 25% seen once. Sequencing was performed on PBMCs or a T cell subset sorted from them (not recorded which). The receptors come from an adult woman who had mild COVID-19 (a few samples of this study predate the infection). Cell type and time point are not known. The CDR3 runs from the conserved cysteine through the conserved F or W. A D gene is named only where the DNA matches it firmly. Only part of the rows carry a size: once, few, many, or a class if the clone is expanded.

>-|TRBJ2-7|TRBD2|TRBV29-1
CSATSGSSYEQYF
TGCAGCGCGACTAGCGGGAGCTCCTACGAGCAGTACTTC
>-|TRBJ1-5|-|TRBV25-1
CASSDSSGYQPQHF
TGTGCCAGCAGTGATAGTTCGGGCTATCAGCCCCAGCATTTT
>-|TRBJ2-1|-|TRBV20-1
CSVIVSSASSYNEQFF
TGCAGTGTCATTGTATCTAGCGCCAGCTCCTACAATGAGCAGTTCTTC
>-|TRBJ2-1|TRBD2|TRBV11-2
CASSLPLAANSYNEQFF
TGTGCCAGCAGCTTGCCGCTAGCGGCCAACTCCTACAATGAGCAGTTCTTC
>-|TRBJ1-1|-|TRBV5-6
CASSLGFEAFF
TGTGCCAGCAGCTTAGGGTTTGAAGCTTTCTTT
>-|TRBJ2-1|-|TRBV4-1
CSSSSEWALGGEQFF
TGCTCCAGCAGCTCAGAGTGGGCACTAGGCGGGGAGCAGTTCTTC
>-|TRBJ1-6|-|TRBV7-2
CASSLRPSPLHF
TGTGCCAGCAGCTTAAGGCCGTCACCCCTCCACTTT
>few|TRBJ2-3|-|TRBV18
CASSPESDTQYF
TGTGCCAGCTCACCAGAGTCAGATACGCAGTATTTT
>-|TRBJ2-7|TRBD2|TRBV7-9
CASSIQRELGEQYF
TGTGCCAGCAGCATTCAGCGGGAGCTTGGGGAGCAGTACTTC
>-|TRBJ2-7|-|TRBV25-1
CASSKRDLRSDYEQYF
TGTGCCAGCAGCAAGAGGGACCTCCGGTCCGACTACGAGCAGTACTTC
>-|TRBJ2-3|-|TRBV20-1
CSAASPDTQYF
TGCAGTGCGGCTAGCCCAGATACGCAGTATTTT
>few|TRBJ1-1|-|TRBV3-1
CASSQGEYTEAFF
TGTGCCAGCAGCCAAGGAGAATACACTGAAGCTTTCTTT
>-|TRBJ2-7|-|TRBV5-1
CASSLVSVEQYF
TGCGCCAGCAGCTTGGTATCAGTCGAGCAGTACTTC
>-|TRBJ2-7|TRBD2|TRBV7-6
CASSSPSSSGNREQYF
TGTGCCAGCAGCTCCCCCTCGTCTAGCGGGAACCGCGAGCAGTACTTC
>once|TRBJ2-1|TRBD2|TRBV5-4
CASSQSGGATYNEQFF
TGTGCCAGCAGCCAAAGCGGGGGGGCTACCTACAATGAGCAGTTCTTC
>-|TRBJ1-1|-|TRBV4-2
CASSHPGGRTEAFF
TGTGCCAGCAGCCACCCCGGAGGGCGAACTGAAGCTTTCTTT
>-|TRBJ2-1|TRBD2|TRBV15
CATGRAGPGSYNEQFF
TGTGCCACCGGGAGGGCAGGGCCTGGCTCCTACAATGAGCAGTTCTTC
>-|TRBJ2-7|TRBD2|TRBV7-9
CASSSGTSALPPTYEQYF
TGTGCCAGCAGCTCCGGGACTAGCGCTCTCCCTCCTACCTACGAGCAGTACTTC
>few|TRBJ2-7|TRBD1|TRBV18
CASSLRGPGLDEQYF
TGTGCCAGCTCTCTCAGGGGGCCGGGTTTAGACGAGCAGTACTTC
>many|TRBJ1-1|-|TRBV20-1
CSAPRNTEAFF
TGCAGTGCTCCTCGGAACACTGAAGCTTTCTTT
>-|TRBJ1-2|-|TRBV27
CASATHGGNYGYTF
TGTGCCAGCGCAACCCACGGGGGGAACTATGGCTACACCTTC
>-|TRBJ2-1|TRBD2|TRBV11-2
CASGIIAGGYNEQFF
TGTGCCAGCGGGATAATAGCGGGAGGATACAATGAGCAGTTCTTC
>few|TRBJ1-6|TRBD1|TRBV12-3/TRBV12-4
CASSSDRGNSPLHF
TGTGCCAGCAGTTCGGACAGGGGGAATTCACCCCTCCACTTT
>-|TRBJ1-2|-|TRBV29-1
CSVEGHDYGYTF
TGCAGCGTTGAGGGGCATGACTATGGCTACACCTTC
>-|TRBJ2-5|-|TRBV24-1
CATRGPGEETQYF
TGTGCCACCAGGGGGCCAGGGGAAGAGACCCAGTACTTC
>-|TRBJ2-3|TRBD2|TRBV6-5
CASSRLAGEVDTQYF
TGTGCCAGCAGCCGACTAGCGGGGGAGGTAGATACGCAGTATTTT
>-|TRBJ2-2|-|TRBV24-1
CATSDLGLARNTGELFF
TGTGCCACCAGTGATCTGGGACTGGCAAGGAACACCGGGGAGCTGTTTTTT
>few|TRBJ2-1|TRBD2|TRBV4-3
CASSQVGLAGGRNEQFF
TGCGCCAGCAGCCAAGTAGGATTAGCGGGAGGACGTAATGAGCAGTTCTTC
>-|TRBJ1-6|-|TRBV19
CASSPRGQANNSPLHF
TGTGCCAGTAGTCCTCGGGGTCAGGCGAATAATTCACCCCTCCACTTT
>-|TRBJ1-1|-|TRBV5-1
CASSPGPSNTEAFF
TGCGCCAGCAGCCCGGGACCCTCCAACACTGAAGCTTTCTTT
>-|TRBJ2-5|-|TRBV20-1
CSARGLFQETQYF
TGCAGTGCTAGAGGTTTGTTCCAAGAGACCCAGTACTTC
>-|TRBJ2-1|TRBD2|TRBV5-1
CASSPTSSGPYNEQFF
TGCGCCAGCAGCCCAACCTCTAGCGGGCCTTACAATGAGCAGTTCTTC
>-|TRBJ2-7|TRBD2|TRBV19
CASSIKREVATYF
TGTGCCAGTAGTATAAAGCGGGAGGTCGCCACGTACTTC
>-|TRBJ1-1|-|TRBV7-3
CASSPGALRTEAFF
TGTGCCAGCAGCCCCGGGGCCTTGCGCACTGAAGCTTTCTTT
>few|TRBJ2-6|-|TRBV19
CASMAGGAGANVLTF
TGTGCCAGTATGGCCGGCGGCGCTGGGGCCAACGTCCTGACTTTC
>few|TRBJ1-5|TRBD1|TRBV15
CATSRIRGTNQPQHF
TGTGCCACCAGCAGGATCAGGGGGACCAATCAGCCCCAGCATTTT
>few|TRBJ2-7|TRBD1|TRBV15
CATRRGTGASYEQYF
TGTGCCACCAGGAGAGGGACAGGGGCCTCCTACGAGCAGTACTTC